These 2 T cell receptor beta chains were all obtained from the same sample, sequenced in a study of blood T cell repertoires in COVID-19. TCRdb's copy holds only in-frame clones and misses some; the assay was immunoSEQ multiplex PCR. Here the sample spans roughly 190,000 clones, about 88% being singletons. Sequencing used PBMCs or T cells enriched from blood (not recorded which). The receptors come from a woman between 40 and 50 years old in a cohort exposed to, infected with or recovered from COVID-19 (not recorded which).

The chain joins TRBV6-5 to TRBJ1-6, with 8 positions matching TRBD1. The junction had 9 bases not matched to a gene; V was cut back by 5 bases and J by 9 bases. This CDR3 comprises 15 residues. Germline values: CDR1 MNHEY, CDR2 SVGAGI. CDR3 sequence (DNA): TGTGCCAGCAGTACAACGACAGGGGTTGGTTCACCCCTCCACTTT. Its protein product is CASSTTTGVGSPLHF.

This clone was detected once. The chain recombines TRBV4-1 with TRBJ1-5; possibly TRBD1 for D (5 bases). Trimming removed 1 base at V and 6 bases at J, with 10 bases between. This CDR3 spans 14 amino acids. Germline V gene sequence: CDR1 MGHRA, CDR2 YSYEKL. This CDR3 reads CASSQGGGGQPQHF. The CDR3 nucleotides are TGCGCCAGCAGCCAAGGGGGGGGAGGTCAGCCCCAGCATTTT.